These T cell receptor beta chains were read from a single sample in a study of T cells after yellow fever vaccination. MiXCR was run by TCRdb on the 5' RACE reads, yielding one entry per CDR3 protein. The sample has some 32,000 distinct CDR3 sequences; 6% to 8.5% are singletons. The sample consisted of PBMCs, either bulk or a sorted T-cell subset (CD4+, CD8+, memory, or dextramer-sorted; not recorded which), taken on the day of the first yellow fever vaccination. The receptors derive from a man in his late teens or twenties who received the YFV17D yellow fever vaccine. The CDR3 runs from the conserved cysteine through the conserved F or W. D genes are given only for firm matches. Some rows have no size entry. The others give once, few or many, or a class for an expanded clone.

j_call d_call cdr3_length v_call clone_size cdr3_nt cdr3_aa
TRBJ2-5 NA 13 TRBV20-1 many TGCAGTGCTAGATCTCCCTCGGGAGTGACCCAGTACTTC CSARSPSGVTQYF
TRBJ2-2 NA 14 TRBV3-1 many TGTGCCAGCAGCCAAGATCACGGGACCGGGGAGCTGTTTTTT CASSQDHGTGELFF
TRBJ2-2 TRBD2 15 TRBV20-1 NA TGCAGTGCTAGAGCCAGACTAGCGGGGCTCGGGGAGCTGTTTTTT CSARARLAGLGELFF
TRBJ2-3 NA 23 TRBV7-1 NA TGTGCCAGCAGCCCACATCACTGGAGGGTCCGGGTTGATCTCCAAATGAGCACAGATACGCAGTATTTT CASSPHHWRVRVDLQMSTDTQYF
TRBJ1-2 TRBD1 15 TRBV6-1 many TGTGCCAGCAGACGACAGGGGGCGCATAGCTATGGCTACACCTTC CASRRQGAHSYGYTF
TRBJ2-3 TRBD2 15 TRBV7-3 many TGTGCCAGCAGCTCGTTAGCGGGGTACACAGATACGCAGTATTTT CASSSLAGYTDTQYF
TRBJ1-5 NA 13 TRBV7-9 many TGTGCCAGCAGCGCGTATGACGCTCAGCCCCAGCATTTT CASSAYDAQPQHF
TRBJ2-3 NA 15 TRBV7-2 few TGTGCCAGCAGCTTAGGAGGTCTCCGCACAGATACGCAGTATTTT CASSLGGLRTDTQYF
TRBJ2-4 NA 14 TRBV28 many TGTGCCAGCAGCCCCCTGGGGGTTAAAAACATTCAGTACTTC CASSPLGVKNIQYF
TRBJ2-6 NA 16 TRBV4-3 many TGCGCCAGCAGCCAAGAGTCCGCCTCTGGGGCCAACGTCCTGACTTTC CASSQESASGANVLTF
TRBJ2-7 TRBD1 13 TRBV6-1 many TGTGCCAGCAGCCAACGACAGGGCCGGGAGCAGTACTTC CASSQRQGREQYF
TRBJ2-3 TRBD1 14 TRBV5-4 many TGTGCCAGCAGCGTACAGGGGGCCACAGATACGCAGTATTTT CASSVQGATDTQYF
TRBJ2-5 NA 13 TRBV18 many TGTGCCAGCTCACGGGACATCCAAGAGACCCAGTACTTC CASSRDIQETQYF
TRBJ2-7 TRBD2 16 TRBV18 few TGTGCCAGCTCACCTAGTACGGGGGGGCAACCCTACGAGCAGTACTTC CASSPSTGGQPYEQYF
TRBJ2-1 NA 13 TRBV24-1 NA NA CARGGYECHEQFF
TRBJ2-6 NA 15 TRBV7-2 NA TGTGCCAGCAGCTTTCCTCTCTCTGGGGCCAACGTCCTGACTTTC CASSFPLSGANVLTF
TRBJ1-6 TRBD1 15 TRBV2 NA TGTGCCAGCACCTCAACCGGGACAGGCTATTCACCCCTCCACTTT CASTSTGTGYSPLHF
TRBJ1-2 TRBD1 13 TRBV6-5 few TGTGCCAGCAGGGGACAGGGAAACTATGGCTACACCTTC CASRGQGNYGYTF
TRBJ2-7 NA 14 TRBV23-1 NA TGCGCCAGCAGTCCTCAGGGGCCAGGGTACGAGCAGTACTTC CASSPQGPGYEQYF
TRBJ2-2 NA 12 TRBV20-1 many TGCAGTGCTTCGGGGAATACCGGGGAGCTGTTTTTT CSASGNTGELFF
TRBJ2-3 NA 13 TRBV10-1 many TGCGCCAGCAGTGCAAGCGGCACAGATACGCAGTATTTT CASSASGTDTQYF
TRBJ2-7 TRBD1 14 TRBV6-1 many TGTGCCAGTTCAGACAGGGGTGTTTCCTACGAGCAGTACTTC CASSDRGVSYEQYF
TRBJ2-6 NA 17 TRBV29-1 many TGCAGCGTTGCTTTAGGAATGAAGGTCTCTGGGGCCAACGTCCTGACTTTC CSVALGMKVSGANVLTF
TRBJ2-5 NA 14 TRBV27 NA TGTGCCAGCAGTTTGAAGAGGGGCCATGAGACCCAGTACTTC CASSLKRGHETQYF
TRBJ2-1 NA 17 TRBV3-1 many TGTGCCAGCAGCCAAGGGGCGGGGACCCTCCCCTACAATGAGCAGTTCTTC CASSQGAGTLPYNEQFF